A selection of T cell receptor beta chains follows, all from one sample in a study of cytomegalovirus exposure and HLA in healthy donors. Sequencing was performed with immunoSEQ multiplex PCR; in TCRdb, only in-frame clones are kept and a portion is missing. The data show approximately 230,000 clones, roughly 84% seen once. The specimen was PBMCs. The receptors originated from a man younger than 35 in good health and CMV-seropositive. CDR3s include the opening cysteine and the closing phenylalanine or tryptophan. The D gene is left open where the match is weak. Clone size appears in some rows only: once, few, many, or a class for an expanded clone.

15	few	TRBJ1-2	TRBV29-1	NA	CSVRQLPDWNYGYTF	TGCAGCGTGAGACAACTGCCCGATTGGAACTATGGCTACACCTTC
15	NA	TRBJ1-3	TRBV11-2	TRBD1	CASSWTGSSGNTIYF	TGTGCCAGCAGCTGGACAGGGAGCTCTGGAAACACCATATATTTT
12	NA	TRBJ1-2	TRBV25-1	NA	CASNRANYGYTF	TGTGCCAGCAACAGAGCTAACTATGGCTACACCTTC
13	NA	TRBJ1-2	TRBV6-5	NA	CASSYDGGRGYTF	TGTGCCAGCAGTTACGATGGAGGAAGAGGCTACACCTTC
15	NA	TRBJ2-1	TRBV5-1	TRBD2	CASSATSGNYNEQFF	TGCGCCAGCAGCGCCACTAGCGGGAACTACAATGAGCAGTTCTTC
16	once	TRBJ2-6	TRBV15	NA	CATTDRQATGANVLTF	TGTGCCACCACAGACAGGCAGGCAACTGGGGCCAACGTCCTGACTTTC
12	NA	TRBJ2-2	TRBV29-1	NA	CSVIQGTGELFF	TGCAGCGTTATACAGGGAACCGGGGAGCTGTTTTTT
15	NA	TRBJ1-1	TRBV6-5	NA	CASSFWDKPSTEAFF	TGTGCCAGCAGTTTCTGGGATAAACCTAGCACTGAAGCTTTCTTT
14	NA	TRBJ2-6	TRBV5-5	NA	CASSLPLGANVLTF	TGTGCCAGCAGCTTGCCCCTTGGGGCCAACGTCCTGACTTTC
13	NA	TRBJ1-5	TRBV7-2	NA	CASSLQDNQPQHF	TGTGCCAGCAGCCTACAGGACAATCAGCCCCAGCATTTT
14	NA	TRBJ1-4	TRBV25-1	TRBD1	CASSLTGTNEKLFF	TGTGCCAGCAGCCTGACAGGGACTAATGAAAAACTGTTTTTT
16	NA	TRBJ1-4	TRBV5-1	TRBD1	CASSLAPQGANEKLFF	TGCGCCAGCAGCTTGGCCCCCCAGGGGGCCAATGAAAAACTGTTTTTT
15	NA	TRBJ1-4	TRBV7-9	TRBD1	CASSPGTGLQEKLFF	TGTGCCAGCAGCCCGGGGACAGGGCTCCAGGAAAAACTGTTTTTT
13	NA	TRBJ1-1	TRBV28	NA	CASLTHPGTEAFF	TGTGCCAGCCTTACGCATCCGGGCACTGAAGCTTTCTTT
16	NA	TRBJ2-5	TRBV19	NA	CASSAIKAGWEETQYF	TGTGCCAGTAGCGCGATTAAGGCAGGGTGGGAAGAGACCCAGTACTTC
14	NA	TRBJ2-7	TRBV27	NA	CASSATQGRREQYF	TGTGCCAGCAGTGCCACACAGGGGAGGCGGGAGCAGTACTTC
13	NA	TRBJ2-5	TRBV6-5	NA	CASSFRAQETQYF	TGTGCCAGCAGTTTCCGAGCCCAAGAGACCCAGTACTTC
12	NA	TRBJ2-2	TRBV6-6	NA	CASSWVDGELFF	TGTGCCAGCAGTTGGGTCGACGGGGAGCTGTTTTTT
15	NA	TRBJ2-5	TRBV7-9	TRBD2	CASSLVSGGQETQYF	TGTGCCAGCAGCTTAGTTTCGGGGGGGCAAGAGACCCAGTACTTC
11	NA	TRBJ2-7	TRBV5-1	NA	CASSSNYEQYF	TGCGCCAGCAGCTCCAACTACGAGCAGTACTTC
18	NA	TRBJ2-5	TRBV5-4	TRBD2	CASSLSSGRAWYQETQYF	TGTGCCAGCAGCTTGTCTAGCGGGAGGGCATGGTACCAAGAGACCCAGTACTTC
13	few	TRBJ1-5	TRBV15	NA	CATRLESNQPQHF	TGTGCCACACGACTTGAGAGCAATCAGCCCCAGCATTTT
14	NA	TRBJ2-1	TRBV11-3	NA	CASSSEGDRGEQFF	TGTGCCAGCAGCTCGGAGGGAGATCGGGGGGAGCAGTTCTTC
16	NA	TRBJ2-1	TRBV7-9	TRBD1	CASSLNRGLPNDEQFF	TGTGCCAGCAGCTTAAACAGGGGGCTCCCAAATGATGAGCAGTTCTTC
21	NA	TRBJ2-1	TRBV6-1	TRBD1	CASSERLKAGGAQKGYNEQFF	TGTGCCAGCAGTGAAAGGTTGAAGGCAGGGGGCGCGCAAAAAGGGTACAATGAGCAGTTCTTC
14	NA	TRBJ2-3	TRBV11-3	TRBD2	CASSSGTSGGTQYF	TGTGCCAGCAGCTCCGGGACTAGCGGGGGGACGCAGTATTTT
14	NA	TRBJ1-3	TRBV7-6	NA	CASSLDDSGNTIYF	TGTGCCAGCAGCTTAGACGACTCTGGAAACACCATATATTTT
16	NA	TRBJ1-4	TRBV7-6	NA	CASSLAVAGFGEKLFF	TGTGCCAGCAGCTTAGCCGTGGCGGGTTTCGGCGAAAAACTGTTTTTT
14	NA	TRBJ2-2	TRBV25-1	NA	CASSGGIMTGELFF	TGTGCCAGCAGTGGGGGTATTATGACCGGGGAGCTGTTTTTT
14	NA	TRBJ2-5	TRBV2	NA	CASSESQGSGTQYF	TGTGCCAGCAGTGAATCACAGGGTTCAGGGACCCAGTACTTC
12	NA	TRBJ1-1	TRBV27	NA	CASRDNDREAFF	TGTGCCAGCAGAGATAACGACAGGGAAGCTTTCTTT
15	NA	TRBJ2-1	TRBV30	NA	CAWSVLPGNRDEQFF	TGTGCCTGGAGTGTCTTGCCGGGAAATCGGGATGAGCAGTTCTTC
14	NA	TRBJ2-7	TRBV28	NA	CASSLPRTNYEQYF	TGTGCCAGCAGTTTACCACGGACCAACTACGAGCAGTACTTC
15	once	TRBJ1-2	TRBV5-4	TRBD1	CASSQRDRGPYGYTF	TGTGCCAGCAGCCAGAGGGACAGGGGGCCCTATGGCTACACCTTC
15	NA	TRBJ2-7	TRBV7-9	TRBD1	CASSVGQGPSYEQYF	TGTGCCAGCAGCGTAGGACAGGGTCCCTCCTACGAGCAGTACTTC
15	NA	TRBJ1-2	TRBV5-1	TRBD1	CASSEGQGFNYGYTF	TGCGCCAGCAGCGAGGGACAGGGCTTTAACTATGGCTACACCTTC
20	NA	TRBJ2-7	TRBV15	TRBD2	CATSRDRGSGMKRLSYEQYF	TGTGCCACCAGCAGAGATAGGGGTAGCGGGATGAAAAGACTTTCCTACGAGCAGTACTTC
15	NA	TRBJ1-3	TRBV7-9	NA	CASSWSRAAGNTIYF	TGTGCCAGCAGCTGGTCGAGGGCTGCTGGAAACACCATATATTTT
15	NA	TRBJ2-7	TRBV4-2	TRBD1	CASSQPSGQGREQYF	TGTGCCAGCAGCCAACCCTCGGGACAGGGAAGGGAGCAGTACTTC
15	NA	TRBJ2-7	TRBV27	NA	CASSLRAEGSYEQYF	TGTGCCAGCAGTTTAAGGGCCGAAGGCAGCTACGAGCAGTACTTC
12	NA	TRBJ2-7	TRBV19	TRBD1	CASSNRGDEQYF	TGTGCCAGTAGCAACAGGGGGGACGAGCAGTACTTC
15	few	TRBJ1-3	TRBV27	TRBD1	CASSPRGGNGNTIYF	TGTGCCAGCAGCCCCCGAGGGGGCAACGGAAACACCATATATTTT
14	NA	TRBJ2-1	TRBV7-9	TRBD1	CASSLGQGDWEQFF	TGTGCCAGCAGCTTAGGTCAGGGGGATTGGGAGCAGTTCTTC
14	NA	TRBJ2-1	TRBV18	NA	CASSLKSQPDEQFF	TGTGCCAGCTCACTTAAATCCCAGCCTGATGAGCAGTTCTTC
15	NA	TRBJ2-5	TRBV27	TRBD1	CASSLGDREQETQYF	TGTGCCAGCAGTTTAGGGGACAGGGAACAAGAGACCCAGTACTTC
14	NA	TRBJ1-1	TRBV11-3	NA	CASSLGGLNTEAFF	TGTGCCAGCAGCTTAGGTGGACTGAACACTGAAGCTTTCTTT
14	NA	TRBJ2-3	TRBV7-3	NA	CASSLTASTDTQYF	TGTGCCAGCAGCCTGACAGCGAGCACAGATACGCAGTATTTT
16	NA	TRBJ2-1	TRBV19	TRBD2	CASSMMASGTYNEQFF	TGTGCCAGTAGTATGATGGCTAGCGGGACCTACAATGAGCAGTTCTTC
16	NA	TRBJ2-2	TRBV9	TRBD2	CASSARLAGVIGELFF	TGTGCCAGCAGCGCCAGACTAGCGGGAGTGATCGGGGAGCTGTTTTTT